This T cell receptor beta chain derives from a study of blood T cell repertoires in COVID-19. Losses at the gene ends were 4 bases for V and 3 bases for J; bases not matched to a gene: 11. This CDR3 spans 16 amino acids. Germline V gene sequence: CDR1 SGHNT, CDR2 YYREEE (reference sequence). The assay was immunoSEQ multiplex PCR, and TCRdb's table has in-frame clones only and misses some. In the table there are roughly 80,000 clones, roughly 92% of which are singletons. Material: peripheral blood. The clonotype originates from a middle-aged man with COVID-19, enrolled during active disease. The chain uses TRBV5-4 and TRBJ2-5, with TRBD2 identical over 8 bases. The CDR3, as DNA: TGTGCCAGCAGCCGGCGGGAGGCTCCCTACAAAGAGACCCAGTACTTC. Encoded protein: CASSRREAPYKETQYF.